This T cell receptor (beta chain) was retrieved from a study of cytomegalovirus exposure and HLA in healthy donors. Study-level background: A data release that came early held approximately 92 million unique TCRs from HLA-typed donors.

From germline, CDR1 is MNHEY and CDR2 SVGAGI. With V trimmed by 2 bases and J by 5 bases, 1 base remained unmatched. This CDR3 has 15 residues. PCR employed 60 Vbeta and 13 Jbeta primers. The method was immunoSEQ multiplex PCR; TCRdb's version includes in-frame clones alone and lacks a portion of them. The profile shows nearly 200,000 clones, around 75% of them singletons. General study findings and limits: Accounts indicate the classifier identified cytomegalovirus status with strong specificity and sensitivity. Follow-up analysis later connected one missense variant in DCLRE1C with trimming of TCR beta V- and J-genes. As confirmed in vitro, a few CMV-associated chains were specific for CMV antigens.

This clone was counted between two and nine times. The antigen is unknown. Sequencing used PBMCs. V and J are TRBV6-5 and TRBJ2-5; 14 nucleotides align to TRBD2. This receptor was obtained from a male donor in good health and CMV-seropositive. CDR3 in amino acids: CASSYGLAGGETQYF. CDR3 DNA: TGTGCCAGCAGTTACGGACTAGCGGGGGGTGAGACCCAGTACTTC.